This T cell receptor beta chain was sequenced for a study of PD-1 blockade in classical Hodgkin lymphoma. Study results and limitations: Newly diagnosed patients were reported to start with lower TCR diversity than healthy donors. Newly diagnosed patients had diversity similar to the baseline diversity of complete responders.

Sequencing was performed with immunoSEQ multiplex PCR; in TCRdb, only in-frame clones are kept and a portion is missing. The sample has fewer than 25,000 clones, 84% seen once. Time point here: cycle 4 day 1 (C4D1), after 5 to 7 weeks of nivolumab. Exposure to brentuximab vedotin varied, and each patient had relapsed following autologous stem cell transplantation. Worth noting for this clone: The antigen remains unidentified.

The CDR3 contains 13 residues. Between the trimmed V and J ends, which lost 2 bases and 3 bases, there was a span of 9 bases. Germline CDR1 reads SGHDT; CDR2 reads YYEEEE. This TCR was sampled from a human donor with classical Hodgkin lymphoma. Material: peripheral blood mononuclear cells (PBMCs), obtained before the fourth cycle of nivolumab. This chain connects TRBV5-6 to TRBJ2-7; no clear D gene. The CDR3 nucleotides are TGTGCCAGCAGCTTTGGACCGAACTACGAGCAGTACTTC. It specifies CASSFGPNYEQYF.